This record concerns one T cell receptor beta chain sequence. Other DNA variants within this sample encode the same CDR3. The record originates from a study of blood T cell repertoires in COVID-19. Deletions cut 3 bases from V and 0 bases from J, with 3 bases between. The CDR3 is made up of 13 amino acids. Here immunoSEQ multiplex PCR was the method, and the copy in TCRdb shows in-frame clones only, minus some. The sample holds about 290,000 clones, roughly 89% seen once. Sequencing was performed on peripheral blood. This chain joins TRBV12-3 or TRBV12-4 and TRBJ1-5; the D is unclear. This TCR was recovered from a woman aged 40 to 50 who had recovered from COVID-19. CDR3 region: CASSFNSNQPQHF. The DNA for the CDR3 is TGTGCCAGCAGTTTTAATAGCAATCAGCCCCAGCATTTT.